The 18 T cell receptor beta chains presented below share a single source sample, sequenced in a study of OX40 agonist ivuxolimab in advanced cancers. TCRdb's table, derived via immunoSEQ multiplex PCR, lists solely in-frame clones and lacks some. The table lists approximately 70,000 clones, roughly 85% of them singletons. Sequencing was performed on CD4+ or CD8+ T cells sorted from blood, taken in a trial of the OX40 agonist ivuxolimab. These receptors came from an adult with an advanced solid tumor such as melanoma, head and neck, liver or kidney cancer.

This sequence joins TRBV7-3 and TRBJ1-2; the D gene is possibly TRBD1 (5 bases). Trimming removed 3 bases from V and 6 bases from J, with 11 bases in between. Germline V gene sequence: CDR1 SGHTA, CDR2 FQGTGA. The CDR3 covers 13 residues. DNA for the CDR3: TGTGCCAGCAGCTTCCCCTCGGGGGATGGCTACACCTTC. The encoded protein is CASSFPSGDGYTF. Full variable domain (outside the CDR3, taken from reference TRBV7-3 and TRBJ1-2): GAGVSQTPSNKVTEKGKYVELRCDPISGHTALYWYRQSLGQGPEFLIYFQGTGAADDSGLPNDRFFAVRPEGSVSTLKIQRTERGDSAVYLCASSFPSGDGYTFGSGTRLTVV.

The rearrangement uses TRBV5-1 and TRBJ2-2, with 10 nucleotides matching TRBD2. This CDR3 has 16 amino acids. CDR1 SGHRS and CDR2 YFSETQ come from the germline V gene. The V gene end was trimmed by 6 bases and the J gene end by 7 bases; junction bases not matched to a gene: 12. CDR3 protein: CASIPGAGGPLGELFF. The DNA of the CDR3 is TGCGCCAGCATCCCTGGAGCGGGAGGGCCCCTCGGGGAGCTGTTTTTT. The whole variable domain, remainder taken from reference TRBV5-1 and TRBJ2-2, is KAGVTQTPRYLIKTRGQQVTLSCSPISGHRSVSWYQQTPGQGLQFLFEYFSETQRNKGNFPGRFSGRQFSNSRSEMNVSTLELGDSALYLCASIPGAGGPLGELFFGEGSRLTVL.

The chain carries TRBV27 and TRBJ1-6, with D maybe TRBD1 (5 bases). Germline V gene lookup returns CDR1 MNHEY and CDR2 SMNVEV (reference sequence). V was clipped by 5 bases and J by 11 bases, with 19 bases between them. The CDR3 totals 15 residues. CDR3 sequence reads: CASSRRFGSGPPLHF. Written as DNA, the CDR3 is TGTGCCAGCAGTAGACGTTTCGGCTCGGGGCCACCCCTCCACTTT.

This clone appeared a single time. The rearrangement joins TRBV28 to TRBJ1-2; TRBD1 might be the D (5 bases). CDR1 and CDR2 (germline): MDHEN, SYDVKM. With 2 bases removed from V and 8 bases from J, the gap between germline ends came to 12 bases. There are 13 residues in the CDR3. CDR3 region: CASSLQQGEGYTF. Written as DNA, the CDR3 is TGTGCCAGCAGTTTACAGCAGGGCGAGGGCTACACCTTC.

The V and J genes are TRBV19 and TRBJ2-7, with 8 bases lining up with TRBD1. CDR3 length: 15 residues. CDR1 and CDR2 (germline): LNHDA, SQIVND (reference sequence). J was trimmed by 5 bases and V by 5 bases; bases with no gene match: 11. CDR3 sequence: CASSSASRGRNEQYF. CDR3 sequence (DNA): TGTGCCAGTAGTTCGGCCAGCAGGGGGCGGAACGAGCAGTACTTC. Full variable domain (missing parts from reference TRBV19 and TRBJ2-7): DGGITQSPKYLFRKEGQNVTLSCEQNLNHDAMYWYRQDPGQGLRLIYYSQIVNDFQKGDIAEGYSVSREKKESFPLTVTSAQKNPTAFYLCASSSASRGRNEQYFGPGTRLTVT.

The CDR3: CASKPGGFRTEAFF. The CDR3 DNA reads TGTGCCAGCAAACCAGGGGGGTTCCGCACTGAAGCTTTCTTT. The genes are TRBV28 and TRBJ1-1; 7 bases match TRBD1. This CDR3 has 14 amino acids. CDR1 is MDHEN, CDR2 SYDVKM, per germline. V trimming: 7 bases; J trimming: 4 bases; junction bases outside the gene matches: 9.

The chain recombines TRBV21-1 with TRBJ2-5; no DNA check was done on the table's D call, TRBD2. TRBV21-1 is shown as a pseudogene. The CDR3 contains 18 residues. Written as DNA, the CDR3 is TGTGCCAGCAGCAAGGGCGTAGCAGGACTACGCACCAGGGAGACCCAGTACTTC. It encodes CASSKGVAGLRTRETQYF.

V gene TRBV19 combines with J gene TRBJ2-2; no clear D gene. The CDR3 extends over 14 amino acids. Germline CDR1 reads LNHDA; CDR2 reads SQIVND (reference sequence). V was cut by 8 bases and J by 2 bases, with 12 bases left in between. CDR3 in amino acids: CASGLGVNTGELFF. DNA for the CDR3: TGTGCCAGTGGGTTGGGTGTCAACACCGGGGAGCTGTTTTTT.

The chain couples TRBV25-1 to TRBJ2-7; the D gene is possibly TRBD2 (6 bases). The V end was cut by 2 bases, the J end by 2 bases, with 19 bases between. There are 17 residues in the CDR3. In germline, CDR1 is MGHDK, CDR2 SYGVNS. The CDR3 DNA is TGTGCCAGCAGTGAAATCCCCGGGACGGGGGACCCCTACGAGCAGTACTTC. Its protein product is CASSEIPGTGDPYEQYF.

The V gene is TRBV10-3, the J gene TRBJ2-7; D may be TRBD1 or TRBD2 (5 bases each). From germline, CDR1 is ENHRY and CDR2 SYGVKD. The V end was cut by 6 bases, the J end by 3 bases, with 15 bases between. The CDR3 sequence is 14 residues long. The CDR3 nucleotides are TGTGCCATCAGCCTAGAGGGGAAGAACTACGAGCAGTACTTC. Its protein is CAISLEGKNYEQYF.

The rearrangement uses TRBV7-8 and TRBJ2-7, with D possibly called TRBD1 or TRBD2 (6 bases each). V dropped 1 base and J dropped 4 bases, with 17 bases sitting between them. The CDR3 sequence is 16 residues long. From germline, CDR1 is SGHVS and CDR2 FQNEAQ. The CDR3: CASSLVGIGGRYEQYF. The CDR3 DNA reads TGTGCCAGCAGCTTAGTGGGGATAGGGGGGAGGTACGAGCAGTACTTC.

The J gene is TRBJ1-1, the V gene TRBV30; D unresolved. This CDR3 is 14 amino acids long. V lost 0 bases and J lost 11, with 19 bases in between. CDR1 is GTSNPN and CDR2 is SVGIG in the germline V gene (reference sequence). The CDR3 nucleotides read TGTGCCTGGAGTGTACAAGATATTCGGGAGAGGGCTTTCTTT. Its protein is CAWSVQDIRERAFF.

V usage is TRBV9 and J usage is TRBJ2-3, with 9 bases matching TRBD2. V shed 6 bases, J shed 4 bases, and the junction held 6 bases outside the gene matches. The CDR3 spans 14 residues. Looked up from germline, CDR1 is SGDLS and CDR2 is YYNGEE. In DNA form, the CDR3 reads TGTGCCAGCAACAGCGGGGGGAACCCAGATACGCAGTATTTT. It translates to CASNSGGNPDTQYF.

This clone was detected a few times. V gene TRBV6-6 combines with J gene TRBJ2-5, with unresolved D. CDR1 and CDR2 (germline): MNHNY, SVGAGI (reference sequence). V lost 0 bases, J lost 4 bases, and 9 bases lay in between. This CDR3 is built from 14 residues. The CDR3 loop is CASSYSTAAETQYF. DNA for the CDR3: TGTGCCAGCAGTTACTCAACCGCAGCAGAGACCCAGTACTTC.

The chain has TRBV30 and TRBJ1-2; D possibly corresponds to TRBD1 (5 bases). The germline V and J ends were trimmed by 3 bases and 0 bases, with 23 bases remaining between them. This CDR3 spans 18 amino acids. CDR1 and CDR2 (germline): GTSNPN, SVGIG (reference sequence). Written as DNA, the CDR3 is TGTGCCTGGAGATCTCCTCTACAGGAGCTAACTTCTAACTATGGCTACACCTTC. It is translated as CAWRSPLQELTSNYGYTF.

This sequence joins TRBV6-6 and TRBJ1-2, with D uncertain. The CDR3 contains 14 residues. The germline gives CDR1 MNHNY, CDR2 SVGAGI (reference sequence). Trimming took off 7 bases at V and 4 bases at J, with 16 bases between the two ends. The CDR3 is CASIPTEELYGYTF. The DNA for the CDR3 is TGTGCCAGCATTCCGACGGAAGAACTCTATGGCTACACCTTC.

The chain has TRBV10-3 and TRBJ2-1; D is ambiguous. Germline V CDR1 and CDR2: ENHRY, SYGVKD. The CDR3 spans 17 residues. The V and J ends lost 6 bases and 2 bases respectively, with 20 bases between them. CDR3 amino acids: CAIRAPAGSGPYNEQFF. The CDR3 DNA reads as TGTGCCATCAGGGCGCCGGCTGGTTCCGGGCCCTACAATGAGCAGTTCTTC.

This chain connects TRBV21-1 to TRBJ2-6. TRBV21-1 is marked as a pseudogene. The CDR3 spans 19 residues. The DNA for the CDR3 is TGTGCCAGCAGCACCCACCGGGGCAGGGAAGGCCCTGGGGCCAACGTCCTGACTTTC. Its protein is CASSTHRGREGPGANVLTF.